These T cell receptor beta chains were read from a single sample in a study of T cell responses to AZD1222 COVID-19 vaccine. Measured with immunoSEQ multiplex PCR; TCRdb has only the in-frame clones, and not every one. Counted here are around 100,000 clones, 88% occurring once; the ten biggest clones make up 1.8%. The source was peripheral blood, collected on day 0 of AZD1222 vaccination. These TCRs come from an adult in good health. Both conserved end residues are part of each CDR3. D genes are given only for firm matches. Rows may omit the clone size; those that give it use once, few, many or a size class.

j_gene,v_gene,d_gene,abundance,CDR3aa,CDR3nt
TRBJ2-7,TRBV4-3,-,-,CASSQESGRPYYEQYF,TGCGCCAGCAGCCAAGAGTCTGGCAGGCCCTACTACGAGCAGTACTTC
TRBJ1-3,TRBV11-1,-,once,CASSLADVGNTIYF,TGTGCCAGCAGCTTAGCGGACGTGGGAAACACCATATATTTT
TRBJ2-3,TRBV7-2,-,-,CASSPRGADTQYF,TGTGCCAGCAGCCCAAGGGGGGCGGATACGCAGTATTTT
TRBJ2-2,TRBV9,TRBD1,-,CASSVTIGGVGGELFF,TGTGCCAGCAGCGTAACTATAGGGGGCGTGGGCGGGGAGCTGTTTTTT
TRBJ2-7,TRBV14,TRBD1,-,CASSQESDWGTGDYEQYF,TGTGCCAGCAGCCAAGAATCCGATTGGGGGACAGGGGACTACGAGCAGTACTTC
TRBJ2-5,TRBV2,-,-,CASSDGGGETQYF,TGTGCCAGCAGTGATGGGGGAGGAGAGACCCAGTACTTC
TRBJ2-5,TRBV4-3,TRBD2,-,CASSQGYRTSRETQYF,TGCGCCAGCAGCCAAGGCTATCGGACTAGCAGGGAGACCCAGTACTTC
TRBJ2-3,TRBV7-9,-,-,CASSLAVSTDTQYF,TGTGCCAGCAGCCTCGCGGTTTCCACAGATACGCAGTATTTT
TRBJ2-1,TRBV27,-,-,CASSYSRTGNFLAGSPYNEQFF,TGTGCCAGCAGTTACAGCCGGACAGGGAATTTCCTAGCGGGATCGCCTTACAATGAGCAGTTCTTC
TRBJ2-3,TRBV29-1,-,-,CSVTPEGSTADTQYF,TGCAGCGTGACGCCCGAGGGGTCCACGGCAGATACGCAGTATTTT
TRBJ2-2,TRBV9,TRBD1,-,CASSVGWDRGLTGELFF,TGTGCCAGCAGCGTAGGTTGGGACAGGGGTCTAACCGGGGAGCTGTTTTTT
TRBJ1-2,TRBV7-9,-,-,CASSAKGGYGYTF,TGTGCCAGCAGCGCCAAGGGGGGCTATGGCTACACCTTC
TRBJ2-1,TRBV6-5,TRBD2,-,CASGGVSQVNEQFF,TGTGCCAGCGGGGGGGTGTCCCAGGTCAATGAGCAGTTCTTC
TRBJ2-1,TRBV5-6,TRBD1,-,CASSLQGTEQFF,TGTGCCAGCAGCTTACAGGGGACTGAGCAGTTCTTC
TRBJ2-7,TRBV7-2,TRBD2,-,CASSPSLAGGSYEQYF,TGTGCCAGCAGCCCCTCGCTAGCGGGGGGCTCCTACGAGCAGTACTTC
TRBJ1-1,TRBV5-1,-,-,CASSLGSNTEAFF,TGCGCCAGCAGCTTGGGCTCTAACACTGAAGCTTTCTTT
TRBJ2-7,TRBV11-2,TRBD2,few,CASSPIGRTSGSPYEQYF,TGTGCCAGCAGCCCGATAGGGCGGACTAGCGGGAGCCCCTACGAGCAGTACTTC
TRBJ1-3,TRBV6-5,-,-,CASSYSISSSGNTIYF,TGTGCCAGCAGTTACTCGATATCCAGCTCTGGAAACACCATATATTTT
TRBJ2-7,TRBV30,-,-,CAWSGPSGLSYEQYF,TGTGCCTGGAGTGGCCCCAGCGGCCTCTCCTACGAGCAGTACTTC
TRBJ2-1,TRBV10-3,-,-,CAISELETTDEQFF,TGTGCCATCAGTGAGTTGGAGACTACGGATGAGCAGTTCTTC
TRBJ2-3,TRBV19,-,once,CASSKTRYSDTQYF,TGTGCCAGTAGTAAGACTAGGTATTCAGATACGCAGTATTTT
TRBJ2-7,TRBV28,TRBD1,-,CASSLPTGAHEQYF,TGTGCCAGCAGCCTCCCGACAGGGGCCCACGAGCAGTACTTC
TRBJ2-2,TRBV7-3,TRBD2,-,CASSRGGNTGELFF,TGTGCCAGCTCTCGCGGGGGGAACACCGGGGAGCTGTTTTTT
TRBJ1-1,TRBV19,-,-,CASSIGVAYTEAFF,TGTGCCAGTAGTATTGGGGTGGCCTACACTGAAGCTTTCTTT
TRBJ1-1,TRBV30,-,once,CAWRTQGLHTEAFF,TGTGCCTGGAGAACCCAGGGGCTGCATACTGAAGCTTTCTTT
TRBJ1-3,TRBV19,-,-,CASTLQGKVGNTIYF,TGTGCCAGTACCTTACAGGGAAAGGTGGGAAACACCATATATTTT
TRBJ2-6,TRBV2,TRBD2,-,CASSEVIAGAGANVLTF,TGTGCCAGCAGTGAAGTAATAGCGGGAGCCGGGGCCAACGTCCTGACTTTC
TRBJ1-5,TRBV11-2,-,-,CASSPNSNQPQHF,TGTGCCAGCAGCCCCAATAGCAATCAGCCCCAGCATTTT
TRBJ1-1,TRBV18,-,few,CASSPPSRENTEAFF,TGTGCCAGCTCACCACCGTCTAGGGAGAACACTGAAGCTTTCTTT
TRBJ2-4,TRBV27,-,-,CASSSGGGGNIQYF,TGTGCCAGCAGTTCCGGTGGTGGGGGGAACATTCAGTACTTC
TRBJ1-3,TRBV3-1/TRBV3-2,-,-,CASSQELNSGNTIYF,TGTGCCAGCAGCCAAGAACTGAACTCTGGAAACACCATATATTTT
TRBJ1-6,TRBV6-2/TRBV6-3,TRBD1,once,CASSPPDRRSPLHF,TGTGCCAGCAGTCCCCCGGACAGGAGGTCACCCCTCCACTTT
TRBJ2-1,TRBV3-1/TRBV3-2,TRBD2,once,CASSQDRLAGIRHNNEQFF,TGTGCCAGCAGCCAAGATCGACTAGCGGGAATTCGCCATAACAATGAGCAGTTCTTC
TRBJ2-3,TRBV7-2,TRBD2,-,CASSLGLAGADTQYF,TGTGCCAGCAGCCTGGGACTAGCGGGAGCAGATACGCAGTATTTT
TRBJ1-5,TRBV2,-,-,CASSVRSNQPQHF,TGTGCCAGCAGTGTCAGAAGTAATCAGCCCCAGCATTTT
TRBJ1-5,TRBV27,-,few,CASTLPGRPNQPQHF,TGTGCCAGCACCCTGCCCGGACGGCCTAATCAGCCCCAGCATTTT
TRBJ2-7,TRBV6-2/TRBV6-3,TRBD2,-,CASSYGGVAGIYEQYF,TGTGCCAGCAGTTACGGGGGAGTAGCGGGCATCTACGAGCAGTACTTC
TRBJ2-1,TRBV30,-,-,CAWKAPGDSYNEQFF,TGTGCCTGGAAGGCTCCAGGGGACTCCTACAATGAGCAGTTCTTC
TRBJ2-1,TRBV7-8,-,-,CASSLGRQGYNEQFF,TGTGCCAGCAGCTTAGGAAGGCAGGGATACAATGAGCAGTTCTTC
TRBJ2-1,TRBV9,TRBD1,-,CASRPTGTGTHNEQFF,TGTGCCAGCAGGCCGACCGGGACAGGGACCCACAATGAGCAGTTCTTC
TRBJ1-2,TRBV5-6,TRBD1,-,CASSLQRGRWGNYGYTF,TGTGCCAGCAGCTTGCAAAGGGGGCGCTGGGGAAACTATGGCTACACCTTC
TRBJ1-5,TRBV6-5,-,-,CASSYSTRGGKESQHF,TGTGCCAGCAGTTACTCGACAAGGGGGGGAAAAGAGTCCCAGCATTTT
TRBJ2-7,TRBV2,TRBD1,-,CASAGTGGIKEQYF,TGTGCCAGCGCCGGGACAGGGGGCATTAAAGAGCAGTACTTC
TRBJ2-3,TRBV18,-,-,CASSLNLEAGGTQYF,TGTGCCAGCTCCCTAAACCTAGAGGCCGGAGGAACGCAGTATTTT
TRBJ2-2,TRBV27,-,-,CASSLAGGELFF,TGTGCCAGCAGTTTAGCTGGCGGGGAGCTGTTTTTT
TRBJ1-3,TRBV30,-,-,CAWSVNYGQLSGNTIYF,TGTGCCTGGAGTGTAAATTACGGGCAGCTCTCTGGAAACACCATATATTTT